This T cell receptor (beta chain) is drawn from a study of a mutant IDH1 vaccine in newly diagnosed glioma. Looking at the study overall: Mean patient age was around 40 years; around 60% were male and approximately 40% female. Most patients had received both radiotherapy and temozolomide, the prior options being radiotherapy, temozolomide, or both.

Of note for this clone: Its antigen is as yet unknown.

Generated by immunoSEQ multiplex PCR, the TCRdb table keeps only in-frame clones and is missing some. The data hold 58,000 or so clones, with 87% observed a single time. V lost 2 bases and J lost 1, with 5 bases in between. The CDR3 runs to 13 residues. The V gene's germline CDR1 is KGHSH and CDR2 LQKENI. Time point noted: week 23, last vaccination. The content of each vaccine dose was 300 ug of mutant IDH1 20-mer peptide, and topical imiquimod accompanied it. This clonotype was obtained from a middle-aged man with glioma. The sequences come from PBMCs, collected from a glioma patient whose treatment included an IDH1 peptide vaccine. The chain carries TRBV18 and TRBJ1-1; D gene ambiguous. CDR3 sequence reads: CASSPNRNTEAFF. The DNA for the CDR3 is TGTGCCAGCTCACCAAACAGGAACACTGAAGCTTTCTTT.